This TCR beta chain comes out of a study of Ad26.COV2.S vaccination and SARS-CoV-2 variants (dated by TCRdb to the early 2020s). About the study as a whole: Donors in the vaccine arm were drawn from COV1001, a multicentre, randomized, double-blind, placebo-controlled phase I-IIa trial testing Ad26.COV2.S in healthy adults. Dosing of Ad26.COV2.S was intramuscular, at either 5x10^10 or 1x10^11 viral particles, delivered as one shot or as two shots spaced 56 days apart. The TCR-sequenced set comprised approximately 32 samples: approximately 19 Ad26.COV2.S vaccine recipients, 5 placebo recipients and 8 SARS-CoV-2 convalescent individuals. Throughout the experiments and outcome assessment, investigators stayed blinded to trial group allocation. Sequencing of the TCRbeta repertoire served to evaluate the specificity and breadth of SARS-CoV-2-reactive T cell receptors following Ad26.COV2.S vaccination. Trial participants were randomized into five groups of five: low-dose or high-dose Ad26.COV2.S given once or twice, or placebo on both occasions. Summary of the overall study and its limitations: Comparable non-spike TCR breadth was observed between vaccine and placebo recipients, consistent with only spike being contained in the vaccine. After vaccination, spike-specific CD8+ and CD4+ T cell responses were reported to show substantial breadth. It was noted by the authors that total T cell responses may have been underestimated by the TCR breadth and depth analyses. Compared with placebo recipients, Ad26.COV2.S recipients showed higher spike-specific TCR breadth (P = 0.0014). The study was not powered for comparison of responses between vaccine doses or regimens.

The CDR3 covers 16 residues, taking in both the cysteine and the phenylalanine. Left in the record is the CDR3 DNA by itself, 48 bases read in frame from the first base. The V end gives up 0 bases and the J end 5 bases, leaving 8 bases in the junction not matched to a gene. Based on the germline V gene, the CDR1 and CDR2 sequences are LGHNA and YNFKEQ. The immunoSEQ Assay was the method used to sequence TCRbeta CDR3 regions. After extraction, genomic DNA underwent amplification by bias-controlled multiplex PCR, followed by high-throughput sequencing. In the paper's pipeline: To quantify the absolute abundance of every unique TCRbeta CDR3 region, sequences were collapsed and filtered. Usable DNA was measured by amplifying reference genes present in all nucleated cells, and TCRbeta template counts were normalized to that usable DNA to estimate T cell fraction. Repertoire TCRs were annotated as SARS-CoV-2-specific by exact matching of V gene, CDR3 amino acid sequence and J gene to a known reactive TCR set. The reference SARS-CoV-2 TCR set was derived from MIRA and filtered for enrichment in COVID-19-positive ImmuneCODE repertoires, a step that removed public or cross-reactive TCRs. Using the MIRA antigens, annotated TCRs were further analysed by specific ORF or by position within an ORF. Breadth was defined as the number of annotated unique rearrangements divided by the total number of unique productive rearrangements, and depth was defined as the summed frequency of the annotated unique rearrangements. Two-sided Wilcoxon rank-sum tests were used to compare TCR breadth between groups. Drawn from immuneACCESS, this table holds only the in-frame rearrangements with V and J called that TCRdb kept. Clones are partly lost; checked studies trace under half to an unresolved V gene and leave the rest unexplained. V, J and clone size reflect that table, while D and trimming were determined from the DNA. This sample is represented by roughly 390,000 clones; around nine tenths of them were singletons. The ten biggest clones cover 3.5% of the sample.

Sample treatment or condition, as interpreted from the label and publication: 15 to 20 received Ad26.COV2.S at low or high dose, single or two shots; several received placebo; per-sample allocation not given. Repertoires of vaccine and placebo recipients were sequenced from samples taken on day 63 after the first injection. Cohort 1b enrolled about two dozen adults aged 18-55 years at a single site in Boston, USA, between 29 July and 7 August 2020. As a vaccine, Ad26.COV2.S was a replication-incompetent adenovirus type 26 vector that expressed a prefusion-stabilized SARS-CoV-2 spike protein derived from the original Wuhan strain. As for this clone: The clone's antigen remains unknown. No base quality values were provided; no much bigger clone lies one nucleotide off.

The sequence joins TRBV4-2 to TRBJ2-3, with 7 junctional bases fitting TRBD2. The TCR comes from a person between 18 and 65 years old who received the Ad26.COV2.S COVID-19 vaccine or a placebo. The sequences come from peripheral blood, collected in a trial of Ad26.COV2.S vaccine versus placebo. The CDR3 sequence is CASSQDWLAAGDTQYF. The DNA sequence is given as TGTGCCAGCAGCCAAGATTGGCTAGCGGCTGGAGATACGCAGTATTTT.